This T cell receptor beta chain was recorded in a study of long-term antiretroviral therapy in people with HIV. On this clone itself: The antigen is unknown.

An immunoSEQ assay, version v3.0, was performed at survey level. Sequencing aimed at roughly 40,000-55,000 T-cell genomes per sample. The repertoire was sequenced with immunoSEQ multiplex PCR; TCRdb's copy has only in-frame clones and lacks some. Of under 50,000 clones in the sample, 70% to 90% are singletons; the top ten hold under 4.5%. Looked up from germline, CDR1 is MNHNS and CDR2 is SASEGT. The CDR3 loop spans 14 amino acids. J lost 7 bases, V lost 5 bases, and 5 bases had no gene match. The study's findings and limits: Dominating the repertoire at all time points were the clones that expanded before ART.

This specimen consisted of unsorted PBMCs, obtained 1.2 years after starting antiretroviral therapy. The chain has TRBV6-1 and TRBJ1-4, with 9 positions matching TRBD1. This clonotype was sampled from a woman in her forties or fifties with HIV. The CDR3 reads CASSIQGAGEKLFF. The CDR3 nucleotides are TGTGCCAGCAGTATACAGGGGGCGGGTGAAAAACTGTTTTTT.